This record covers a single TCR beta chain. No antigen is known for it. Libraries were prepared by immunoSEQ multiplex PCR; TCRdb keeps only in-frame clonotypes and omits some of them. Altogether roughly 11,000 clones are present, around 87% being singletons, with the ten largest covering around 6.3%. The data derive from a study of a mutant IDH1 vaccine in newly diagnosed glioma. Study at large: Sex among treated patients split about 60% male, approximately 38% female; mean age was roughly 40 years.

CDR3 length: 14 residues. The V gene's germline CDR1 is SNHLY and CDR2 FYNNEI. Trimming left V 7 bases short and J 1 base short, with 14 bases between. The time point is: week 5, during vaccination. Every vaccination contained 300 ug of the mutant IDH1 20-mer peptide and was paired with topical imiquimod. The chain is built from TRBV2 and TRBJ2-7; the D call may be TRBD1 or TRBD2 (5 bases each). The sequences come from PBMCs, collected from a glioma patient whose treatment included an IDH1 peptide vaccine. The origin of this receptor is a woman aged 40 to 50 with glioma. Some clones in this sample may be carry-over from other donors' samples. The CDR3, as DNA: TGTGCCAGCAAACTAGGGACGCCTTCCTACGAGCAGTACTTC. This translates into CASKLGTPSYEQYF. Full variable domain (missing parts from reference TRBV2 and TRBJ2-7): EPEVTQTPSHQVTQMGQEVILRCVPISNHLYFYWYRQILGQKVEFLVSFYNNEISEKSEIFDDQFSVERPDGSNFTLKIRSTKLEDSAMYFCASKLGTPSYEQYFGPGTRLTVT.